This T cell receptor (beta chain) originates from a study of T cell repertoires in cytomegalovirus infection. Findings and limits, study-wide: The ex vivo response was dominated by HLA-C-restricted CMV-specific TCR beta clonotypes.

Many counts were recorded for this clonotype. The antigen remains undetermined. Germline V gene sequence: CDR1 SGHTA, CDR2 FQGNSA. Trimming cost V 4 bases and J 3 bases; bases outside gene matches: 5. The CDR3 sequence is 15 residues long. TCRdb independently ran MiXCR on the reads; one entry per CDR3 protein. The sample records roughly 250,000 distinct CDR3 sequences, roughly an eighth being singletons. The genes are TRBV7-2 and TRBJ1-5; 8 positions agree with TRBD1. The receptor comes from a human donor in good health (CMV status not recorded). Some clones in this sample may be carry-over from other donors' samples. Sample: PBMCs. The CDR3 reads CASSSGQAINQPQHF. Written as DNA, the CDR3 is TGTGCCAGCAGCTCGGGACAGGCCATCAATCAGCCCCAGCATTTT.